One T cell receptor (beta chain) is described in this entry. This sample was taken from a study of sequential checkpoint blockade in melanoma. Across the whole study: After both sequences, patients received maintenance nivolumab.

Treatment reported: randomized to nivolumab then ipilimumab (arm A) or the reverse (arm B). Patients had received no earlier DNA-damaging chemotherapy. Sorted cells were live CD3+CD8+, lacking CD19 and CD56, from PBMCs. Measured with immunoSEQ multiplex PCR; TCRdb has only the in-frame clones, and not every one. The sample consists of 27,000 or so clones, around 73% of them appearing once. V dropped 4 bases and J dropped 7; count of bases not matched to a gene: 6. Germline CDR1 and CDR2: SGHTA and FQGNSA. The CDR3 is 14 amino acids. The TCR sequence derives from a human donor with melanoma. The genes are TRBV7-2 and TRBJ1-4; 7 nucleotides match TRBD1. The source was CD8+ T cells sorted from blood (inferred from file names), collected from a patient given nivolumab and ipilimumab in sequence. CDR3 region: CASSSQGGAEKLFF. CDR3 coding DNA: TGTGCCAGCAGCTCTCAGGGGGGAGCTGAAAAACTGTTTTTT.